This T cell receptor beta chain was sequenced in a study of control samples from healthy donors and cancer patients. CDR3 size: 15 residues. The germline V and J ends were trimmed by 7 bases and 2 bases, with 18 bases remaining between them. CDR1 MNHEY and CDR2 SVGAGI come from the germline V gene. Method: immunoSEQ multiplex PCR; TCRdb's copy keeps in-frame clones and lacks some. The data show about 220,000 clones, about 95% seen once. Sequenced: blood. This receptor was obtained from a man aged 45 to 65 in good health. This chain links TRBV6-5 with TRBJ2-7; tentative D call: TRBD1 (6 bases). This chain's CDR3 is CASMSRGDVAYEQYF. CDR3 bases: TGTGCCAGCATGAGCAGGGGTGATGTGGCCTACGAGCAGTACTTC.